The 10 T cell receptor beta chains presented below share a single source sample, sequenced in a study of CD8 T cells in ankylosing spondylitis. TCRdb recomputed calls from the 5' RACE reads with MiXCR, one row per CDR3 protein. The sample shows a few hundred thousand distinct CDR3 sequences, under 25% of them seen only once. Specimen: blood, either unsorted or a sorted T cell fraction (not recorded which). Receptor source: a female donor with ankylosing spondylitis or in good health (not recorded which).

This clonotype was picked up many times. V gene TRBV20-1 combines with J gene TRBJ2-2; possible D gene TRBD2, 5 bases. This CDR3 contains 14 residues. In germline, CDR1 is DFQATT, CDR2 SNEGSKA (reference sequence). V lost 6 bases and J lost 2, with 13 bases in between. The CDR3 DNA follows: TGCAGTGCCTCTGGTCGGGGAAACACCGGGGAGCTGTTTTTT. Protein product: CSASGRGNTGELFF.

The chain couples TRBV7-6 to TRBJ2-5, with D perhaps matching TRBD2 (5 bases). The ends were cut back, 1 base at V and 3 bases at J, with 9 bases in the middle. The germline gives CDR1 SGHVS, CDR2 FNYEAQ. The CDR3 contains 14 residues. The DNA of the CDR3 is TGTGCCAGCAGCTTAGAGAGGGCCAAAGAGACCCAGTACTTC. The encoded protein is CASSLERAKETQYF.

This sequence joins TRBV6-2 or TRBV6-3 and TRBJ2-7; TRBD1 aligns across 7 bases. J was trimmed by 2 bases and V by 2 bases; bases with no gene match: 6. The CDR3 covers 15 residues. In germline, CDR1 is MNHEY, CDR2 SVGEGT. DNA of the CDR3: TGTGCCAGCAGTTACCATACGGGACAGACCTACGAGCAGTACTTC. This sequence encodes CASSYHTGQTYEQYF.

The V gene is TRBV14, the J gene TRBJ2-1; D might be TRBD2 (5 bases). CDR3 size: 15 residues. V lost 1 base to trimming and J lost 8 bases, with 15 bases between them. Germline V lookup: CDR1 SGHDN, CDR2 FVKESK. This chain's CDR3 is CASSQVRGGFHEQFF. CDR3 DNA sequence: TGTGCCAGCAGCCAAGTCCGGGGTGGGTTCCATGAGCAGTTCTTC.

This clonotype has only a few counts. V usage is TRBV18 and J usage is TRBJ2-3; a possible D gene is TRBD2 (6 bases). The CDR3 consists of 16 residues. V was pared by 3 bases and J by 1 base, with 14 bases between. CDR1 and CDR2 from the germline V gene are KGHSH and LQKENI. CDR3 nucleotide sequence: TGTGCCAGCTCACCGATACTAGCTGGGGGCACAGATACGCAGTATTTT. Protein product: CASSPILAGGTDTQYF.

The rearrangement joins TRBV30 to TRBJ2-7, with D unresolved. The V gene's germline CDR1 is GTSNPN and CDR2 SVGIG (reference sequence). Trimming took 2 bases from V and 2 from J, leaving 4 bases between them. CDR3 size: 11 residues. CDR3 sequence: CAWSSPYEQYF. The CDR3 region has the DNA TGTGCCTGGAGTAGTCCCTACGAGCAGTACTTC.

This chain joins TRBV20-1 and TRBJ2-6; tentatively, D is TRBD1 (5 bases). This CDR3 spans 15 amino acids. Trimming stripped 3 bases from V and 0 bases from J, with 9 bases between. CDR1 is DFQATT and CDR2 is SNEGSKA in the germline V gene (reference sequence). CDR3 nucleotide sequence: TGCAGTGCTAGGACGCAGGGCTCTGGGGCCAACGTCCTGACTTTC. Protein product: CSARTQGSGANVLTF.

The rearrangement uses TRBV25-1 and TRBJ2-1; D is uncertain. CDR1 is MGHDK, CDR2 SYGVNS, per germline. V was trimmed by 7 bases and J by 8 bases, leaving 9 bases between them. The CDR3 is 11 residues long. CDR3 sequence reads: CASTLGYEQFF. CDR3 nucleotide sequence: TGTGCCAGCACCCTGGGGTATGAGCAGTTCTTC.

This clonotype was seen once. V and J are TRBV20-1 and TRBJ2-7; the match to TRBD2 covers 7 bases. V lost 5 bases and J lost 4; bases outside the gene matches: 5. The germline gives CDR1 DFQATT, CDR2 SNEGSKA (reference sequence). This CDR3 contains 12 residues. The CDR3 nucleotides read TGCAGTGCTTCAAGCGGGACGTACGAGCAGTACTTC. This sequence encodes CSASSGTYEQYF.

Only a few counts were recorded for this clonotype. The chain couples TRBV7-2 to TRBJ2-1; 11 bases map to TRBD2. The CDR3 loop spans 14 amino acids. Germline V gene data show CDR1 as SGHTA and CDR2 as FQGNSA. V lost 5 bases to trimming and J lost 10 bases; unmatched junction nucleotides: 7. The CDR3 nucleotides read TGTGCCAGCAGCCCCTTGGCTAGCGGGAGGGAGCAGTTCTTC. Its translation is CASSPLASGREQFF.